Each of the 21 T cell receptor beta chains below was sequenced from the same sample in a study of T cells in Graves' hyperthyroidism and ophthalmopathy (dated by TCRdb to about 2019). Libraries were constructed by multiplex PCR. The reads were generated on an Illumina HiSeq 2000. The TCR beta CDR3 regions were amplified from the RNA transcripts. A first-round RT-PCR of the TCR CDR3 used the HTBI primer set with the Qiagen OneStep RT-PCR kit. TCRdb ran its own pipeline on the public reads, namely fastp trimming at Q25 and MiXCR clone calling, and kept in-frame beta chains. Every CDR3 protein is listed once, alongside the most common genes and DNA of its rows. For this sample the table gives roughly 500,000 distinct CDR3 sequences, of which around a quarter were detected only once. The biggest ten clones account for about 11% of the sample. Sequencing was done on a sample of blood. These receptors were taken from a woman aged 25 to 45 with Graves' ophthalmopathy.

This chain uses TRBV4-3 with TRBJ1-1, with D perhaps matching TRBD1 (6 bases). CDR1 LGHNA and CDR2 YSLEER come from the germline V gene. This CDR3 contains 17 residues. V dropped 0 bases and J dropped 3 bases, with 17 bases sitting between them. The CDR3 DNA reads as TGCGCCAGCAGCCAAGACCCCCAGGGGAGTATGGACACTGAAGCTTTCTTT. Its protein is CASSQDPQGSMDTEAFF.

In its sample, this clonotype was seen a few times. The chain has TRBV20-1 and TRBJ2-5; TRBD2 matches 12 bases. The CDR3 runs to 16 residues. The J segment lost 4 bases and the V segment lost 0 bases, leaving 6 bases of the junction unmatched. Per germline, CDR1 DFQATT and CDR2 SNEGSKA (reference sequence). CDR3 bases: TGCAGTGCTAGAGATCTGCGACTAGCGGGGGTAGAGACCCAGTACTTC. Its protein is CSARDLRLAGVETQYF.

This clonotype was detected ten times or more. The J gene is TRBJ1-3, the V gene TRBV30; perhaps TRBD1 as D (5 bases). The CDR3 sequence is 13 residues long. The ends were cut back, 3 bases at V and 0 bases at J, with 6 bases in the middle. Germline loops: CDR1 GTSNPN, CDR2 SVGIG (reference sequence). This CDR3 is CAWRGGSGNTIYF. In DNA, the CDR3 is TGTGCCTGGAGGGGGGGCTCTGGAAACACCATATATTTT.

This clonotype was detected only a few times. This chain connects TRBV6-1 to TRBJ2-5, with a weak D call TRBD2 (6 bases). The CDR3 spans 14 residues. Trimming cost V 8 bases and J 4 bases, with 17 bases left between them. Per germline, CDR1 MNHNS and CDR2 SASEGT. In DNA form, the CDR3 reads TGTGCCAGCGCCCTCGGGGGTGTGGGAGAGACCCAGTACTTC. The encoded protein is CASALGGVGETQYF.

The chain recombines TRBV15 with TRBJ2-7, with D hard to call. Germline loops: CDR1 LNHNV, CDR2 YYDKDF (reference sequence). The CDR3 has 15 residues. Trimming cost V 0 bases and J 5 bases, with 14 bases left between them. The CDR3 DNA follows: TGTGCCACCAGCAGAGATGGCCAAGCCAGCGACGAGCAGTACTTC. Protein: CATSRDGQASDEQYF.

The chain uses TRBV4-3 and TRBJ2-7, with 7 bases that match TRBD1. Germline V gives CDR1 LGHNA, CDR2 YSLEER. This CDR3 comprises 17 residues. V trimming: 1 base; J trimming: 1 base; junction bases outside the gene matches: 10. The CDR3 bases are TGCGCCAGCAGCCAAGGTGCCCTCGGGACAGATTCCTACGAGCAGTACTTC. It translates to CASSQGALGTDSYEQYF.

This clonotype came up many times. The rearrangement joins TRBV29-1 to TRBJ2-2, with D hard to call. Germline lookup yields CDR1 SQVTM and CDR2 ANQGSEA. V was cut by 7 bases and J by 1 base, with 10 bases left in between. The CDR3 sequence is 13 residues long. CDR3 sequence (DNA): TGCAGCGCCCTGGACGGGAACACCGGGGAGCTGTTTTTT. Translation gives CSALDGNTGELFF.

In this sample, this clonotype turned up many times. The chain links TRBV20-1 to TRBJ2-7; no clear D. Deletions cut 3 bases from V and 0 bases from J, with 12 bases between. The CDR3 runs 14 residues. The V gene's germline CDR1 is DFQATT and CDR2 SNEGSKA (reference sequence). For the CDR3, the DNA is TGCAGTGCTAGGTCTCGTTCGATCTCCTACGAGCAGTACTTC. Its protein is CSARSRSISYEQYF.

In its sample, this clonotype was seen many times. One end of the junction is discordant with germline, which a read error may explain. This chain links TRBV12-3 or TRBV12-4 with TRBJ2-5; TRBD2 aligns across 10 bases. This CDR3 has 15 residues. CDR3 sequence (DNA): TGTGCCAGCAGCGTAGCGGGGGGCCTCCAAAAGACCCAGTACTTC. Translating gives CASSVAGGLQKTQYF.

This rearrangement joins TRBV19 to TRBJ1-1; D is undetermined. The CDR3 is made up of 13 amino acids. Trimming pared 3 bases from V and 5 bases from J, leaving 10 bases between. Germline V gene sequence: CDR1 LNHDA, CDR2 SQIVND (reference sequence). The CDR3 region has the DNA TGTGCCAGTAGTATCCCGACGGCGACTGAAGCTTTCTTT. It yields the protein CASSIPTATEAFF.

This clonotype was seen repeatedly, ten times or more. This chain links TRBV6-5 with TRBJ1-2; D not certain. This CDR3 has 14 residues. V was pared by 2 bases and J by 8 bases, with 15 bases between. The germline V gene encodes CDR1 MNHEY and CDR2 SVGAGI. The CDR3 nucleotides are TGTGCCAGCAGTTACACCCCGGGCCAGCGGGGCTACACCTTC. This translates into CASSYTPGQRGYTF.

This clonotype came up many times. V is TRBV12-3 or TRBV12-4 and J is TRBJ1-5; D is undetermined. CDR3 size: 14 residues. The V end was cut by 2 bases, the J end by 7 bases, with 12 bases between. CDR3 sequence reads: CASSLRDSAQPQHF. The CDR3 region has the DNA TGTGCCAGCAGTTTACGGGATTCCGCGCAGCCCCAGCATTTT.

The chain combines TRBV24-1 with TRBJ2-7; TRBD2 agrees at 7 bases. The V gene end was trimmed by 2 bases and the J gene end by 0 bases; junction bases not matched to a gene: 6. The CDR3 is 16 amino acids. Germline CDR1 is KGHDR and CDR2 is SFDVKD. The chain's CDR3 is CATSDSPAGVSYEQYF. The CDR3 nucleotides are TGTGCCACCAGTGATTCTCCCGCGGGAGTCTCCTACGAGCAGTACTTC.

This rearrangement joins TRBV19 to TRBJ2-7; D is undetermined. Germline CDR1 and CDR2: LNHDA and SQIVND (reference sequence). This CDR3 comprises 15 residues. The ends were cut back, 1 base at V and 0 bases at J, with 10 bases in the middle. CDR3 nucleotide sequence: TGTGCCAGTAGTATAGTTGGCCGACTCTCCTACGAGCAGTACTTC. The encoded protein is CASSIVGRLSYEQYF.

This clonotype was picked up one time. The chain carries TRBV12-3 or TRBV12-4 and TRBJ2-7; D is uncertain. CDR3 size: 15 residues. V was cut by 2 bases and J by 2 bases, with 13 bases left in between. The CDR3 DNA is TGTGCCAGCAGTTTACGAAGGGTGTCCACCTACGAGCAGTACTTC. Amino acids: CASSLRRVSTYEQYF.

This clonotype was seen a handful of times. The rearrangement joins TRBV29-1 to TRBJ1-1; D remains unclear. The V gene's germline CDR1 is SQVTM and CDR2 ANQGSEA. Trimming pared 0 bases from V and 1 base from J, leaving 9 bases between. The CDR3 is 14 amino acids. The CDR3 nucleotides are TGCAGCGTTGAAGATCGGAACACGAACACTGAAGCTTTCTTT. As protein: CSVEDRNTNTEAFF. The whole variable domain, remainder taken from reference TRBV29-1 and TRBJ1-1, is SAVISQKPSRDICQRGTSLTIQCQVDSQVTMMFWYRQQPGQSLTLIATANQGSEATYESGFVIDKFPISRPNLTFSTLTVSNMSPEDSSIYLCSVEDRNTNTEAFFGQGTRLTVV.

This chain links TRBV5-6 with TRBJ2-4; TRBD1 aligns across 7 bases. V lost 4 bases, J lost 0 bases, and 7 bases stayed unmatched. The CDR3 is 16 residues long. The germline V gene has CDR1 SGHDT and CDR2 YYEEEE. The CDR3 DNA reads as TGTGCCAGCAGCAGGGGACAGACGCTAGCCAAAAACATTCAGTACTTC. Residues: CASSRGQTLAKNIQYF.

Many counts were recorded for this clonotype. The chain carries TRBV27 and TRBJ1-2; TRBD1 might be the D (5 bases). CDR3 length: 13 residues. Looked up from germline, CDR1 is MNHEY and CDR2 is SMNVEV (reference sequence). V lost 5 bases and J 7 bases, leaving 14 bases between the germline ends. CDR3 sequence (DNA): TGTGCCAGCAGTCCCCGAGGGGTGGGTGGCTACACCTTC. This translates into CASSPRGVGGYTF.

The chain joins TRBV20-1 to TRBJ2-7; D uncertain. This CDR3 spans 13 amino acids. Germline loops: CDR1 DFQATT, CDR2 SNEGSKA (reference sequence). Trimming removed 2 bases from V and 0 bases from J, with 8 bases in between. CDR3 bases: TGCAGTGCTAGAAACAGAAACTCCTACGAGCAGTACTTC. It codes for CSARNRNSYEQYF.

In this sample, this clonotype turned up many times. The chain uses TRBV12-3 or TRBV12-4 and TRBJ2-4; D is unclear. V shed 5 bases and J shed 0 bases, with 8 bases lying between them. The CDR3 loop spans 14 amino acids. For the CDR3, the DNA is TGTGCCAGCAGTCCGGCCGGAGCCAAAAACATTCAGTACTTC. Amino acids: CASSPAGAKNIQYF.

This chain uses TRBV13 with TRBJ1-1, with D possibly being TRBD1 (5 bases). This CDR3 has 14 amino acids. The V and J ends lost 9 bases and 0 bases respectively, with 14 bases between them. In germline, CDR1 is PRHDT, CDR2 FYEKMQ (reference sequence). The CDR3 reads CASNNRGMNTEAFF. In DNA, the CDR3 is TGTGCCAGTAACAACCGGGGGATGAACACTGAAGCTTTCTTT.